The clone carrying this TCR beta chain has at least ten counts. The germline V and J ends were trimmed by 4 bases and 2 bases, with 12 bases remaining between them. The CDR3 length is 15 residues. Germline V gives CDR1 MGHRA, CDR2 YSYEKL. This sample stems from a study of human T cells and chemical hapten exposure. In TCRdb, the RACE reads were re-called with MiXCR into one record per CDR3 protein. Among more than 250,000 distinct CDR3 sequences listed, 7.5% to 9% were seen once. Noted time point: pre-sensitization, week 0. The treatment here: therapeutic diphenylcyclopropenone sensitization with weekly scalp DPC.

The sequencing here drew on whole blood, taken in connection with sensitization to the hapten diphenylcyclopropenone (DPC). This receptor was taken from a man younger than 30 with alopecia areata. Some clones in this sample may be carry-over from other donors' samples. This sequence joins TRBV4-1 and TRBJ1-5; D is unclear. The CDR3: CASSPRLFGNQPQHF. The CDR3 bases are TGCGCCAGCAGCCCTAGGCTATTTGGCAATCAGCCCCAGCATTTT.